This TCR beta chain was identified during a study of cytomegalovirus exposure and HLA in healthy donors. Germline values: CDR1 MGHRA, CDR2 YSYEKL. This CDR3 is built from 14 residues. V was trimmed by 3 bases and J by 2 bases, leaving 10 bases between them. PCR primers comprised 60 Vbeta and 13 Jbeta primers. Sequencing was performed with immunoSEQ multiplex PCR; in TCRdb, only in-frame clones are kept and a portion is missing. The sample records some 160,000 clones, approximately 82% being singletons. The clonotype was recovered from a male donor in good health and CMV-seronegative. Sequencing input: PBMCs. V is TRBV4-1 and J is TRBJ1-2; D is uncertain. The CDR3 is CASSQALTNYGYTF. In DNA, the CDR3 is TGCGCCAGCAGCCAGGCACTAACGAACTATGGCTACACCTTC.